Shown below are 8 T cell receptor beta chains from a single sample sequenced in a study of T cell repertoires in cytomegalovirus infection. MiXCR, run by TCRdb on the reads, gives a single entry per CDR3 protein. The sample shows 250,000 to 300,000 distinct CDR3 sequences, roughly 15% of them seen only once. Sequenced: PBMCs. The receptors here all came from a human donor in good health (CMV status not recorded). Some clones in this sample may be carry-over from other donors' samples.

This clonotype has a handful of counts. The rearrangement joins TRBV18 to TRBJ2-2; 7 nucleotides align to TRBD2. V shed 3 bases, J shed 2 bases, and the junction held 12 bases outside the gene matches. Germline CDR1 KGHSH, CDR2 LQKENI. This CDR3 spans 18 amino acids. The DNA for the CDR3 is TGTGCCAGCTCACCCGTTCCGCTGCGGGGGATAAACACCGGGGAGCTGTTTTTT. Its protein is CASSPVPLRGINTGELFF.

This rearrangement joins TRBV10-3 to TRBJ1-2; 11 bases align to TRBD1. J was trimmed by 6 bases and V by 5 bases; bases with no gene match: 5. Germline CDR1 ENHRY, CDR2 SYGVKD. The CDR3 is 14 amino acids. The CDR3 sequence is CAISTGTGGNGYTF. The CDR3 DNA reads TGTGCCATCAGTACCGGGACAGGGGGAAATGGCTACACCTTC.

This clonotype was detected only a few times. The V gene is TRBV15, the J gene TRBJ2-3; D is unresolved. The CDR3 runs 14 residues. Germline V gives CDR1 LNHNV, CDR2 YYDKDF (reference sequence). V shed 8 bases and J shed 6 bases, with 18 bases lying between them. The CDR3 sequence: CATGIALEIDTQYF. The CDR3 bases are TGTGCCACCGGCATCGCACTGGAGATTGATACGCAGTATTTT.

This clonotype was detected ten times or more. This chain connects TRBV7-2 to TRBJ1-2; 7 bases line up with TRBD1. J was trimmed by 4 bases and V by 5 bases; bases with no gene match: 10. Germline V gene sequence: CDR1 SGHTA, CDR2 FQGNSA. This CDR3 is built from 15 residues. This CDR3 is CASSPLGQLIYGYTF. The CDR3 bases are TGTGCCAGCAGCCCTTTGGGACAGCTGATCTATGGCTACACCTTC.

This sequence joins TRBV29-1 and TRBJ2-5; D unclear. This CDR3 has 12 amino acids. CDR1 SQVTM and CDR2 ANQGSEA come from the germline V gene. V dropped 4 bases and J dropped 2 bases, with 8 bases sitting between them. The CDR3 DNA sequence: TGCAGCGTTGCCACTGGGCAAGAGACCCAGTACTTC. Its translation is CSVATGQETQYF.

This clonotype occurred many times. The V call is TRBV25-1, the J call TRBJ1-4; D not resolved. The V gene's germline CDR1 is MGHDK and CDR2 SYGVNS. Trimming stripped 2 bases from V and 5 bases from J, with 6 bases between. This CDR3 spans 13 amino acids. The CDR3 region has the DNA TGTGCCAGCAGTGAACTGAACAATGAAAAACTGTTTTTT. Its protein is CASSELNNEKLFF.

This clonotype was observed a handful of times. This chain links TRBV20-1 with TRBJ2-3; 7 positions agree with TRBD1. CDR1 is DFQATT, CDR2 SNEGSKA, per germline (reference sequence). J gave up 2 bases and V 1 base, and 6 bases lay outside the gene matches. CDR3 length: 15 residues. DNA for the CDR3: TGCAGTGCTAGAGGGAACAGGGGTTTCACAGATACGCAGTATTTT. Protein product: CSARGNRGFTDTQYF.

A remark on this clonotype: This may be a read error: a much more frequent sequence differs by one nucleotide. The CDR3 end shows no conserved phenylalanine or tryptophan, and so a read error is likely. The J gene is TRBJ2-1, the V gene TRBV27; the match to TRBD2 covers 12 bases. The germline CDR1 and CDR2 sequences are MNHEY and SMNVEV (reference sequence). The CDR3 length is 16 residues. V gave up 5 bases and J gave up 6 bases; unmatched junction bases: 8. The CDR3 region is CASSNQLAGGLNEQFL. CDR3 nucleotide sequence: TGTGCCAGCAGTAACCAACTAGCGGGAGGACTCAATGAGCAGTTCCTC.